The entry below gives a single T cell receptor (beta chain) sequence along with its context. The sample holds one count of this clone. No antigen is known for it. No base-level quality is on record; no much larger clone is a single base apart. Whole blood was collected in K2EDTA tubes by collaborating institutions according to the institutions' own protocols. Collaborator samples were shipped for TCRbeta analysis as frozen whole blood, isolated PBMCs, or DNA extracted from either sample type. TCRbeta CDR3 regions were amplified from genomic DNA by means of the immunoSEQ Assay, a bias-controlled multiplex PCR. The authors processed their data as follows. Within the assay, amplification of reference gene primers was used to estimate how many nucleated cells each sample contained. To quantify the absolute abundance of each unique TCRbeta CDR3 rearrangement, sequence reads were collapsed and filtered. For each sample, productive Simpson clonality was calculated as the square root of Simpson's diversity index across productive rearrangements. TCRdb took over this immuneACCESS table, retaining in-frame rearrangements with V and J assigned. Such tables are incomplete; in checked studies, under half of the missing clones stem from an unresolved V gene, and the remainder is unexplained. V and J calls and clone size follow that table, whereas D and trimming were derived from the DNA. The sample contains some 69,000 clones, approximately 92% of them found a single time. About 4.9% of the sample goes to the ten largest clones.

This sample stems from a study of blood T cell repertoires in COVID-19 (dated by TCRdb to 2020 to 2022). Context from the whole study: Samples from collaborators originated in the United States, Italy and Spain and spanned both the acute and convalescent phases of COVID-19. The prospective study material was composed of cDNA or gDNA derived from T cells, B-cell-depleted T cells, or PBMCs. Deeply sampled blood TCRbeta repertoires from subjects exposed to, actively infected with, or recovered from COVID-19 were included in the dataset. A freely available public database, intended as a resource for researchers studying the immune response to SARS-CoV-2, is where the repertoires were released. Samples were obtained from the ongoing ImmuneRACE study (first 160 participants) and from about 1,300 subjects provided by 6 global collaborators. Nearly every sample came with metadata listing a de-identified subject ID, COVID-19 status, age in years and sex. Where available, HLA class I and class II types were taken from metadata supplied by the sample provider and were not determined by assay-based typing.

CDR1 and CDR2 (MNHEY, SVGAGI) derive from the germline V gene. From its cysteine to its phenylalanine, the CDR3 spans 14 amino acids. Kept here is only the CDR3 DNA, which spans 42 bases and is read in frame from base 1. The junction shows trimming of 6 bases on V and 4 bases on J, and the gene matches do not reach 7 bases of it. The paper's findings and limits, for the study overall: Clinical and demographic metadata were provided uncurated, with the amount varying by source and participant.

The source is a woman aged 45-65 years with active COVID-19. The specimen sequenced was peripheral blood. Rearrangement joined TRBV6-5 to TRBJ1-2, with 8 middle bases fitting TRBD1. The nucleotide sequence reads TGTGCCAGCAGGGCAGGGGGCGGAAGCTATGGCTACACCTTC. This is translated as CASRAGGGSYGYTF.